This T cell receptor (beta chain) was recorded in a study of T cell responses to AZD1222 COVID-19 vaccine. Regarding the study as a whole: Just a handful of people given AZD1222 tested seropositive at baseline. In a largely white British group with more females than males, clonal diversity was possibly underestimated. CD4 TCRs associated with vaccination spanned spike, dominating at 160-218 and 743-854.

V lost 2 bases to trimming and J lost 9 bases; unmatched junction nucleotides: 9. The CDR3 has 15 amino acids. In germline, CDR1 is LGHNA, CDR2 YSLEER. Comment on this clone: Its antigen is undetermined.

TCRdb's table, derived via immunoSEQ multiplex PCR, lists solely in-frame clones and lacks some. The sample consists of 120,000 to 150,000 clones, roughly 92% of them appearing once. Sequenced material: peripheral blood, taken 28 days after the second AZD1222 dose. The receptor was derived from an adult who received the AZD1222 COVID-19 vaccine. This chain uses TRBV4-3 with TRBJ2-1; 8 bases agree with TRBD2. CDR3 in DNA: TGCGCCAGCAGCCAACCGGGGACTAGGGCTGGTGAGCAGTTCTTC. Amino acid sequence: CASSQPGTRAGEQFF.